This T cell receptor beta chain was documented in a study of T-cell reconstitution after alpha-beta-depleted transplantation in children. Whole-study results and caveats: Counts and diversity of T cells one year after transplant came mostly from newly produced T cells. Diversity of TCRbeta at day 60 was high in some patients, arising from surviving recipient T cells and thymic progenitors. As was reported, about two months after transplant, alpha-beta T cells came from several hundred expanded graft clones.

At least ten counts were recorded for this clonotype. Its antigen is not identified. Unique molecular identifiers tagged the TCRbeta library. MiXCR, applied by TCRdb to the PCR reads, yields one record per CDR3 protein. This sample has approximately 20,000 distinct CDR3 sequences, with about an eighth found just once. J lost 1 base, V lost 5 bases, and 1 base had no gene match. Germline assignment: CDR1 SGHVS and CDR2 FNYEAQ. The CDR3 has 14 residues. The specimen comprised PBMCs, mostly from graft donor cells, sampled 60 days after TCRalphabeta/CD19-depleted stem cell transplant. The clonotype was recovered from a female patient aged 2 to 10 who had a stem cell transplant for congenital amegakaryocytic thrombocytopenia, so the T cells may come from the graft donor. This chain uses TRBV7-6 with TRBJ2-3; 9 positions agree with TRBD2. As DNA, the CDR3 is TGTGCCAGCAGCGCTAGCGGGGGCACAGATACGCAGTATTTT. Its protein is CASSASGGTDTQYF.